These T cell receptor beta chains were read from a single sample in a study of T cell responses to AZD1222 COVID-19 vaccine. Only in-frame clones appear in the TCRdb table, and some are missing; sequencing was by immunoSEQ multiplex PCR. The table records around 110,000 clones, 70% to 90% of them present only once. This material consisted of peripheral blood, taken on day 0 of AZD1222 vaccination. The receptors here all came from an adult in good health. Both conserved end residues are part of each CDR3. The order of the fields is J gene, D gene, clone size, V gene, CDR3 DNA, CDR3 protein. The D gene is left open where the match is weak. Size tells how often a clone was seen (once, few, many) or the class of an expanded clone, and some rows leave it out.

j_gene: TRBJ1-3
d_gene: NA
abundance: NA
v_gene: TRBV6-5
CDR3nt: TGTGCCAGCAGTTACTCGGAGGGACGGGGAAACACCATATATTTT
CDR3aa: CASSYSEGRGNTIYF

j_gene: TRBJ2-5
d_gene: NA
abundance: NA
v_gene: TRBV5-1
CDR3nt: TGCGCCAGCAGTCAGACTCCCGGGACCCAGTACTTC
CDR3aa: CASSQTPGTQYF

j_gene: TRBJ2-5
d_gene: TRBD2
abundance: NA
v_gene: TRBV9
CDR3nt: TGTGCCAGCAGCGGACGAGGGACTAGCGGACAAGAGACCCAGTACTTC
CDR3aa: CASSGRGTSGQETQYF

j_gene: TRBJ2-2
d_gene: TRBD2
abundance: NA
v_gene: TRBV9
CDR3nt: TGTGCCAGCAGCCCTGGGACTAGCGGGGCCGGGGAGCTGTTTTTT
CDR3aa: CASSPGTSGAGELFF

j_gene: TRBJ2-1
d_gene: TRBD2
abundance: NA
v_gene: TRBV9
CDR3nt: TGTGCCAGCAGCCCCCTCCCCGGGGGGAGCTACAATGAGCAGTTCTTC
CDR3aa: CASSPLPGGSYNEQFF

j_gene: TRBJ2-7
d_gene: NA
abundance: NA
v_gene: TRBV7-8
CDR3nt: TGTGCCAGCAGCTTGGTAGACGAGCAGTACTTC
CDR3aa: CASSLVDEQYF

j_gene: TRBJ1-1
d_gene: NA
abundance: NA
v_gene: TRBV2
CDR3nt: TGTGCCAGCAGTGAAGAAGGGGCCGGAACTGAAGCTTTCTTT
CDR3aa: CASSEEGAGTEAFF

j_gene: TRBJ1-4
d_gene: NA
abundance: NA
v_gene: TRBV19
CDR3nt: TGTGCCAGTAGTAGCAGGGAGTCGACTAATGAAAAACTGTTTTTT
CDR3aa: CASSSRESTNEKLFF

j_gene: TRBJ1-2
d_gene: NA
abundance: NA
v_gene: TRBV2
CDR3nt: TGTGCCAGCAGGAGGGAGGCAGCCCAATCTAACTATGGCTACACCTTC
CDR3aa: CASRREAAQSNYGYTF

j_gene: TRBJ2-1
d_gene: NA
abundance: NA
v_gene: TRBV2
CDR3nt: TGTGCCAGCAGTGAGGGTGGGGGTGAGCAGTTCTTC
CDR3aa: CASSEGGGEQFF

j_gene: TRBJ2-3
d_gene: NA
abundance: NA
v_gene: TRBV4-1
CDR3nt: TGCGCCAGCAGCCAAGGGACTGAGCCCAGTACGCAGTATTTT
CDR3aa: CASSQGTEPSTQYF

j_gene: TRBJ2-7
d_gene: NA
abundance: NA
v_gene: TRBV6-5
CDR3nt: TGTGCCAGCAGTTACGGTCCAGCGGGACAGTATGAGCAGTACTTC
CDR3aa: CASSYGPAGQYEQYF

j_gene: TRBJ1-2
d_gene: NA
abundance: once
v_gene: TRBV11-2
CDR3nt: TGTGCCAGCAGCTTAGGGCAGCCAGGCAGCGGCTACACCTTC
CDR3aa: CASSLGQPGSGYTF

j_gene: TRBJ2-2
d_gene: NA
abundance: NA
v_gene: TRBV7-2
CDR3nt: TGTGCCAGCAGCTTAGTACAGCCCGGGGAGCTGTTTTTT
CDR3aa: CASSLVQPGELFF

j_gene: TRBJ2-1
d_gene: NA
abundance: NA
v_gene: TRBV6-1
CDR3nt: TGTGCCAGCAGTGAAGATCAGAGGGAGGTTTCCGGATATCCCTACAATGAGCAGTTCTTC
CDR3aa: CASSEDQREVSGYPYNEQFF

j_gene: TRBJ1-3
d_gene: TRBD1
abundance: once
v_gene: TRBV9
CDR3nt: TGTGCCAGCACCACAGGGACAGGTGGAAACACCATATATTTT
CDR3aa: CASTTGTGGNTIYF

j_gene: TRBJ1-2
d_gene: TRBD1
abundance: once
v_gene: TRBV14
CDR3nt: TGTGCCAGCAGCCAAGTTTGGACAGGGGGGGATGGCTACACCTTC
CDR3aa: CASSQVWTGGDGYTF

j_gene: TRBJ2-3
d_gene: NA
abundance: NA
v_gene: TRBV7-8
CDR3nt: TGTGCCAGCAGCACCAAGGGACTCCGGGCAGATACGCAGTATTTT
CDR3aa: CASSTKGLRADTQYF

j_gene: TRBJ2-2
d_gene: NA
abundance: NA
v_gene: TRBV24-1
CDR3nt: TGTGCCACCAGTGATATTGTGGGAGCCAACACCGGGGAGCTGTTTTTT
CDR3aa: CATSDIVGANTGELFF

j_gene: TRBJ1-1
d_gene: TRBD1
abundance: NA
v_gene: TRBV28
CDR3nt: TGTGCCAGCAGTCTCCCGGGACAGATAAACATGAACACTGAAGCTTTCTTT
CDR3aa: CASSLPGQINMNTEAFF

j_gene: TRBJ2-3
d_gene: TRBD2
abundance: NA
v_gene: TRBV7-2
CDR3nt: TGTGCCAGCAGCAGCAGACTAGCGTCTAGCACAGATACGCAGTATTTT
CDR3aa: CASSSRLASSTDTQYF

j_gene: TRBJ1-2
d_gene: NA
abundance: NA
v_gene: TRBV9
CDR3nt: TGTGCCAGCAGCGTAGCTATCGCGGGGGGAGAAGGCTACACCTTC
CDR3aa: CASSVAIAGGEGYTF

j_gene: TRBJ1-5
d_gene: TRBD1
abundance: NA
v_gene: TRBV4-3
CDR3nt: TGCGCCAGCAGCCGGACAGGGGAGCGCAATCAGCCCCAGCATTTT
CDR3aa: CASSRTGERNQPQHF

j_gene: TRBJ2-1
d_gene: TRBD2
abundance: NA
v_gene: TRBV27
CDR3nt: TGTGCCAGCAGTCCACTAGCGTCGAGCTCCTACAATGAGCAGTTCTTC
CDR3aa: CASSPLASSSYNEQFF

j_gene: TRBJ2-1
d_gene: TRBD2
abundance: NA
v_gene: TRBV5-1
CDR3nt: TGCGCCAGCAGCTTCAGACAGCGGACTAGCGGGACGGAGTTCCTCTCCTACAATGAGCAGTTCTTC
CDR3aa: CASSFRQRTSGTEFLSYNEQFF

j_gene: TRBJ1-6
d_gene: TRBD1
abundance: NA
v_gene: TRBV6-6
CDR3nt: TGTGCCAGCAGTCGCTCAGAGGGGGCGATAGGTTCACCCCTCCACTTT
CDR3aa: CASSRSEGAIGSPLHF

j_gene: TRBJ2-3
d_gene: NA
abundance: NA
v_gene: TRBV9
CDR3nt: TGTGCCAGCAGCGACCGACAGGCTACAGATACGCAGTATTTT
CDR3aa: CASSDRQATDTQYF

j_gene: TRBJ1-2
d_gene: NA
abundance: NA
v_gene: TRBV2
CDR3nt: TGTGCCAGCAGTGATGAAAGGGGGGCAGGTCCTACCTCTAACTATGGCTACACCTTC
CDR3aa: CASSDERGAGPTSNYGYTF

j_gene: TRBJ1-1
d_gene: TRBD1
abundance: NA
v_gene: TRBV7-2
CDR3nt: TGTGCCAGCAGCCGGGCAGGGGGCGTCACTGAAGCTTTCTTT
CDR3aa: CASSRAGGVTEAFF

j_gene: TRBJ2-3
d_gene: TRBD1
abundance: NA
v_gene: TRBV9
CDR3nt: TGTGCCAGCAGCGGAGACCCGGGACAGCGCACAGATACGCAGTATTTT
CDR3aa: CASSGDPGQRTDTQYF

j_gene: TRBJ1-6
d_gene: NA
abundance: NA
v_gene: TRBV7-6
CDR3nt: TGTGCCAGCAGCTCTGGAAGGGGGAGTAATTCACCCCTCCACTTT
CDR3aa: CASSSGRGSNSPLHF

j_gene: TRBJ2-1
d_gene: NA
abundance: few
v_gene: TRBV7-2
CDR3nt: TGTGCCAGCAGCAACCAGGGGGGACAGACCTACAATGAGCAGTTCTTC
CDR3aa: CASSNQGGQTYNEQFF

j_gene: TRBJ1-2
d_gene: NA
abundance: NA
v_gene: TRBV6-5
CDR3nt: TGTGCCAGCAGTTACAGCGGCTATGGCTACACCTTC
CDR3aa: CASSYSGYGYTF

j_gene: TRBJ2-3
d_gene: TRBD2
abundance: NA
v_gene: TRBV7-3
CDR3nt: TGTGCCAGCAGCTCTAGCGGGGGGCGGACAGATACGCAGTATTTT
CDR3aa: CASSSSGGRTDTQYF

j_gene: TRBJ2-5
d_gene: NA
abundance: once
v_gene: TRBV7-2
CDR3nt: TGTGCCAGCAGCCTCGGCGACGGAGAGACCCAGTACTTC
CDR3aa: CASSLGDGETQYF

j_gene: TRBJ2-3
d_gene: NA
abundance: NA
v_gene: TRBV10-3
CDR3nt: TGTGCCATCACAAGGACGGGGCGTGACACGCAGTATTTT
CDR3aa: CAITRTGRDTQYF

j_gene: TRBJ1-6
d_gene: NA
abundance: NA
v_gene: TRBV28
CDR3nt: TGTGCCAGCAGTTCAGAGCTGTCACCCCTCCACTTT
CDR3aa: CASSSELSPLHF

j_gene: TRBJ1-6
d_gene: NA
abundance: NA
v_gene: TRBV30
CDR3nt: TGTGCCTGGAGTCCATACTATAATTCACCCCTCCACTTT
CDR3aa: CAWSPYYNSPLHF

j_gene: TRBJ1-5
d_gene: NA
abundance: NA
v_gene: TRBV12-3/TRBV12-4
CDR3nt: TGTGCCAGCAGTAAGGGGATCGGTCAGCCCCAGCATTTT
CDR3aa: CASSKGIGQPQHF

j_gene: TRBJ2-4
d_gene: TRBD1
abundance: NA
v_gene: TRBV19
CDR3nt: TGTGCCAGTAGTATTGGGGGGACAGGGGCGGCCAAAAACATTCAGTACTTC
CDR3aa: CASSIGGTGAAKNIQYF

j_gene: TRBJ2-2
d_gene: NA
abundance: NA
v_gene: TRBV6-5
CDR3nt: TGTGCCAGCAGTTACTCGACTGGGGGGCCCGGGGAGCTGTTTTTT
CDR3aa: CASSYSTGGPGELFF

j_gene: TRBJ1-1
d_gene: NA
abundance: NA
v_gene: TRBV10-3
CDR3nt: TGTGCCATCAGTGAGAGATGGGGCAGGGAAGGCACTGAAGCTTTCTTT
CDR3aa: CAISERWGREGTEAFF

j_gene: TRBJ1-4
d_gene: TRBD1
abundance: NA
v_gene: TRBV9
CDR3nt: TGTGCCAGCAGCGCTCAGGGGGGCGGAGAAAAACTGTTTTTT
CDR3aa: CASSAQGGGEKLFF

j_gene: TRBJ1-1
d_gene: TRBD1
abundance: NA
v_gene: TRBV29-1
CDR3nt: TGCAGCGTTGTGCAGGGGGTCGACACTGAAGCTTTCTTT
CDR3aa: CSVVQGVDTEAFF

j_gene: TRBJ1-2
d_gene: NA
abundance: NA
v_gene: TRBV6-2/TRBV6-3
CDR3nt: TGTGCCAGCAGTTATACAAGGGACTATGGCTACACCTTC
CDR3aa: CASSYTRDYGYTF

j_gene: TRBJ1-5
d_gene: NA
abundance: NA
v_gene: TRBV30
CDR3nt: TGTGCCTGGAGTCTCGCCGGGGGCCGGCAGCCCCAGCATTTT
CDR3aa: CAWSLAGGRQPQHF

j_gene: TRBJ2-5
d_gene: NA
abundance: NA
v_gene: TRBV12-5
CDR3nt: TGTGCTAGTGGCCCCGGGTTAGGGGGAGAGACCCAGTACTTC
CDR3aa: CASGPGLGGETQYF

j_gene: TRBJ2-3
d_gene: NA
abundance: NA
v_gene: TRBV10-3
CDR3nt: TGTGCCACCCAAGTTGGTCCTAGCACAGATACGCAGTATTTT
CDR3aa: CATQVGPSTDTQYF

j_gene: TRBJ2-7
d_gene: TRBD1
abundance: NA
v_gene: TRBV7-3
CDR3nt: TGTGCCAGCAGCTTGACAGGGGCACGCTCAGATATAGGGCAGTACTTC
CDR3aa: CASSLTGARSDIGQYF

j_gene: TRBJ2-7
d_gene: NA
abundance: NA
v_gene: TRBV11-2
CDR3nt: TGTGCCAGCAGCTATCAGGAGCCGTCCTACGAGCAGTACTTC
CDR3aa: CASSYQEPSYEQYF

j_gene: TRBJ1-1
d_gene: TRBD1
abundance: many
v_gene: TRBV7-9
CDR3nt: TGTGCCAGCAGCCTTGACAGGGTTTACGGCATGAACACTGAAGCTTTCTTT
CDR3aa: CASSLDRVYGMNTEAFF

j_gene: TRBJ2-2
d_gene: NA
abundance: NA
v_gene: TRBV6-5
CDR3nt: TGTGCCAGCAGTCGCTCGGGACAGAACACCGGGGAGCTGTTTTTT
CDR3aa: CASSRSGQNTGELFF

j_gene: TRBJ1-4
d_gene: TRBD1
abundance: NA
v_gene: TRBV9
CDR3nt: TGTGCCAGCAGCGTAGCGCCAGGGGGCGCGGGAGAAAAACTGTTTTTT
CDR3aa: CASSVAPGGAGEKLFF

j_gene: TRBJ2-7
d_gene: NA
abundance: NA
v_gene: TRBV7-9
CDR3nt: TGTGCCAGCAGCAACACACGGGAGCAGTACTTC
CDR3aa: CASSNTREQYF

j_gene: TRBJ1-5
d_gene: TRBD1
abundance: NA
v_gene: TRBV7-2
CDR3nt: TGTGCCAGCAGCTTATCCCCGGGACAGGGAGGTCAGCCCCAGCATTTT
CDR3aa: CASSLSPGQGGQPQHF

j_gene: TRBJ2-2
d_gene: TRBD1
abundance: NA
v_gene: TRBV7-3
CDR3nt: TGTGCCAGCAGCTTCCAGACAGGGTTGGACACCGGGGAGCTGTTTTTT
CDR3aa: CASSFQTGLDTGELFF

j_gene: TRBJ1-5
d_gene: NA
abundance: NA
v_gene: TRBV18
CDR3nt: TGTGCCAGCTCACCATCCAGGGAGGGTGGTAGCAATCAGCCCCAGCATTTT
CDR3aa: CASSPSREGGSNQPQHF

j_gene: TRBJ1-1
d_gene: NA
abundance: NA
v_gene: TRBV23-1
CDR3nt: TGCGCCAGCAGTCAATTTCCAGAGGCCCTATCTTCCATGAACACTGAAGCTTTCTTT
CDR3aa: CASSQFPEALSSMNTEAFF

j_gene: TRBJ2-7
d_gene: NA
abundance: NA
v_gene: TRBV6-5
CDR3nt: TGTGCCAGCAGTTACGGGCAAGAGCAGTACTTC
CDR3aa: CASSYGQEQYF

j_gene: TRBJ2-7
d_gene: TRBD2
abundance: once
v_gene: TRBV27
CDR3nt: TGTGCCAGCAGTTTAGCGGGAGTAAGCGAGCAGTACTTC
CDR3aa: CASSLAGVSEQYF